The rows below give T cell receptor beta chains drawn from one sample of a study of blood T cell repertoires in COVID-19. Produced via immunoSEQ multiplex PCR; TCRdb's table is partial and in-frame only. The sample holds 250,000 to 400,000 clones; 75% to 90% are singletons and the top ten take less than 3.5%. Sequencing used peripheral blood. These receptors came from a woman aged 30 to 39 with COVID-19, enrolled during active disease. Both conserved end residues are part of each CDR3. The D gene is left open where the match is weak. Some rows mark clone size as missing; the rest say once, few, many or name a class of expanded clone.

v_gene: TRBV20-1; abundance: -; j_gene: TRBJ2-3; d_gene: TRBD2; CDR3nt: TGCAGTGCTAGTCGGCGGGAGAGGGCGGATACGCAGTATTTT; CDR3aa: CSASRRERADTQYF
v_gene: TRBV29-1; abundance: -; j_gene: TRBJ1-4; d_gene: -; CDR3nt: TGCAGCGCCGAAGAACCAGGTTTTAATGAAAAACTGTTTTTT; CDR3aa: CSAEEPGFNEKLFF
v_gene: TRBV6-1; abundance: -; j_gene: TRBJ2-5; d_gene: TRBD1; CDR3nt: TGTGCCAGCAGTGAGGGGACAGCCGTGACCCAGTACTTC; CDR3aa: CASSEGTAVTQYF
v_gene: TRBV19; abundance: -; j_gene: TRBJ1-4; d_gene: TRBD1; CDR3nt: TGTGCCAGTAGTCCCGACCGACAGGGGGCGCATGGAAAACTGTTTTTT; CDR3aa: CASSPDRQGAHGKLFF
v_gene: TRBV18; abundance: -; j_gene: TRBJ1-1; d_gene: -; CDR3nt: TGTGCCAGCCGATCCGGGACCCCGGGGGGATACACTGAAGCTTTCTTT; CDR3aa: CASRSGTPGGYTEAFF
v_gene: TRBV14; abundance: -; j_gene: TRBJ1-2; d_gene: -; CDR3nt: TGTGCCAGCAGCCGAGAACAGGGATATGGCTACACCTTC; CDR3aa: CASSREQGYGYTF
v_gene: TRBV5-4; abundance: -; j_gene: TRBJ2-7; d_gene: -; CDR3nt: TGTGCCAGCAGCTTAGGGGACGAGCAGTACTTC; CDR3aa: CASSLGDEQYF
v_gene: TRBV6-5; abundance: once; j_gene: TRBJ1-1; d_gene: TRBD1; CDR3nt: TGTGCCGGGACAGGGGGCCCGAACACTGAAGCTTTCTTT; CDR3aa: CAGTGGPNTEAFF
v_gene: TRBV18; abundance: -; j_gene: TRBJ1-1; d_gene: -; CDR3nt: TGTGCCAGCTCACCTCTTCTGAACACTGAAGCTTTCTTT; CDR3aa: CASSPLLNTEAFF
v_gene: TRBV6-5; abundance: -; j_gene: TRBJ2-1; d_gene: -; CDR3nt: TGTGCCAGCACCAAGACAGAAGAGCAGTTCTTC; CDR3aa: CASTKTEEQFF
v_gene: TRBV27; abundance: once; j_gene: TRBJ1-3; d_gene: TRBD1; CDR3nt: TGTGCCAGCAGTCCCGGGACAGGGATCTCTGGAAACACCATATATTTT; CDR3aa: CASSPGTGISGNTIYF
v_gene: TRBV30; abundance: few; j_gene: TRBJ2-1; d_gene: TRBD2; CDR3nt: TGTGCCTGGAGTCCCGGACTAGCGGGCTCCTACAATGAGCAGTTCTTC; CDR3aa: CAWSPGLAGSYNEQFF
v_gene: TRBV7-9; abundance: -; j_gene: TRBJ1-1; d_gene: -; CDR3nt: TGTGCCAGCAGCCTCGAGTTCAACACTGAAGCTTTCTTT; CDR3aa: CASSLEFNTEAFF
v_gene: TRBV5-1; abundance: few; j_gene: TRBJ1-1; d_gene: TRBD1; CDR3nt: TGCGCCAGCAGCTCCCTGGACAGGGTGGGCACTGAAGCTTTCTTT; CDR3aa: CASSSLDRVGTEAFF
v_gene: TRBV2; abundance: -; j_gene: TRBJ2-5; d_gene: -; CDR3nt: TGTGCCGGGGAAGGGGGGGGCCAAGAGACCCAGTACTTC; CDR3aa: CAGEGGGQETQYF
v_gene: TRBV11-2; abundance: -; j_gene: TRBJ2-7; d_gene: TRBD1; CDR3nt: TGTGCCAGCACCACCAACCGGGACAGCGTCTACGAGCAGTACTTC; CDR3aa: CASTTNRDSVYEQYF
v_gene: TRBV21-1; abundance: -; j_gene: TRBJ1-1; d_gene: -; CDR3nt: TGTGCCAGCCGACGCCAACAGGGGAGCGGGACTGAAGCTTTCTTT; CDR3aa: CASRRQQGSGTEAFF
v_gene: TRBV4-1; abundance: -; j_gene: TRBJ2-7; d_gene: -; CDR3nt: TGCGCCAGCACCAACAGGCTCCTCTACGAGCAGTACTTC; CDR3aa: CASTNRLLYEQYF
v_gene: TRBV11-3; abundance: -; j_gene: TRBJ2-7; d_gene: TRBD1; CDR3nt: TGTGCCAGCAGCTTATGCCCGGACAGGTCCTACGAGCAGTACTTC; CDR3aa: CASSLCPDRSYEQYF
v_gene: TRBV30; abundance: -; j_gene: TRBJ2-5; d_gene: -; CDR3nt: TGTGCCTGGAGTTCCGTAGCGATACAAGAGACCCAGTACTTC; CDR3aa: CAWSSVAIQETQYF
v_gene: TRBV29-1; abundance: -; j_gene: TRBJ1-3; d_gene: -; CDR3nt: TGCAGCGTTGAGGGTGAGGGTGGAAACACCATATATTTT; CDR3aa: CSVEGEGGNTIYF
v_gene: TRBV4-1; abundance: once; j_gene: TRBJ1-2; d_gene: TRBD1; CDR3nt: TGCGCCAGCAGCCAAGACAGGGGGCAGGACTATGGCTACACCTTC; CDR3aa: CASSQDRGQDYGYTF
v_gene: TRBV28; abundance: once; j_gene: TRBJ1-1; d_gene: -; CDR3nt: TGTGCCAGCAGTTCACCTGAGGGACACCCGAACACTGAAGCTTTCTTT; CDR3aa: CASSSPEGHPNTEAFF
v_gene: TRBV3-1/TRBV3-2; abundance: -; j_gene: TRBJ2-1; d_gene: TRBD1; CDR3nt: TGTGCCAGCAGCCGAGGGACAGGGGATTACAATGAGCAGTTCTTC; CDR3aa: CASSRGTGDYNEQFF
v_gene: TRBV19; abundance: -; j_gene: TRBJ1-5; d_gene: -; CDR3nt: TGTGCCAGTAGTCCCTTCAGCGGGGGCTATAGCAATCAGCCCCAGCATTTT; CDR3aa: CASSPFSGGYSNQPQHF
v_gene: TRBV11-2; abundance: -; j_gene: TRBJ1-1; d_gene: -; CDR3nt: TGTGCCAGCAGCTTAGGTCGGGGGAGGTGGACTGAAGCTTTCTTT; CDR3aa: CASSLGRGRWTEAFF
v_gene: TRBV10-2; abundance: -; j_gene: TRBJ1-3; d_gene: -; CDR3nt: TGCGCCAGCAGTGACAGGACAGTCTCTGGAAACACCATATATTTT; CDR3aa: CASSDRTVSGNTIYF
v_gene: TRBV6-5; abundance: -; j_gene: TRBJ1-4; d_gene: TRBD1; CDR3nt: TGTGCCAGTAAAGGTGGGACAGCTAATGAAAAACTGTTTTTT; CDR3aa: CASKGGTANEKLFF
v_gene: TRBV7-9; abundance: -; j_gene: TRBJ1-4; d_gene: -; CDR3nt: TGTGCCAGCAGTCTACGGGACGGGGGTGAAAAACTGTTTTTT; CDR3aa: CASSLRDGGEKLFF
v_gene: TRBV7-9; abundance: -; j_gene: TRBJ1-1; d_gene: -; CDR3nt: TGTGCCAGCAGCTCATACACTGAAGCTTTCTTT; CDR3aa: CASSSYTEAFF
v_gene: TRBV5-1; abundance: -; j_gene: TRBJ1-1; d_gene: TRBD1; CDR3nt: TGCGCCAGCAGCTCGGAACAGGGGGTGACTGAAGCTTTCTTT; CDR3aa: CASSSEQGVTEAFF
v_gene: TRBV28; abundance: -; j_gene: TRBJ1-2; d_gene: -; CDR3nt: TGTGCCAGCAGTTTATTGGCAGGGGAAGGCTACACCTTC; CDR3aa: CASSLLAGEGYTF
v_gene: TRBV5-6; abundance: -; j_gene: TRBJ1-1; d_gene: -; CDR3nt: TGTGCCAGCAGCTTGCAGCGGGCCAGTGGCACTGAAGCTTTCTTT; CDR3aa: CASSLQRASGTEAFF
v_gene: TRBV9; abundance: -; j_gene: TRBJ1-1; d_gene: -; CDR3nt: TGTGCCAGCAGCGTAATGGACAGACTCACTGAAGCTTTCTTT; CDR3aa: CASSVMDRLTEAFF
v_gene: TRBV28; abundance: -; j_gene: TRBJ1-6; d_gene: -; CDR3nt: TGTGCCAGCAGTTTGTCGTTCTCCTATAATTCACCCCTCCACTTT; CDR3aa: CASSLSFSYNSPLHF
v_gene: TRBV18; abundance: -; j_gene: TRBJ2-1; d_gene: TRBD2; CDR3nt: TGTGCCAGCTCACGAGGACTAGCGGGAGGGAATAATGAGCAGTTCTTC; CDR3aa: CASSRGLAGGNNEQFF
v_gene: TRBV9; abundance: -; j_gene: TRBJ2-3; d_gene: -; CDR3nt: TGTGCCAGCAGCCCCCGAGTGAACACAGATACGCAGTATTTT; CDR3aa: CASSPRVNTDTQYF
v_gene: TRBV10-1; abundance: -; j_gene: TRBJ1-1; d_gene: -; CDR3nt: TGCGCCAGCCGCCGGGAGGCCACTGAAGCTTTCTTT; CDR3aa: CASRREATEAFF
v_gene: TRBV6-5; abundance: -; j_gene: TRBJ1-2; d_gene: TRBD1; CDR3nt: TGTGCCAGCAGTTACGCTTACAGGGGGGACAGCTACACCTTC; CDR3aa: CASSYAYRGDSYTF
v_gene: TRBV30; abundance: -; j_gene: TRBJ1-1; d_gene: -; CDR3nt: TGTGCCATTATTTTAGACGGCCGGGACACTGAAGCTTTCTTT; CDR3aa: CAIILDGRDTEAFF
v_gene: TRBV14; abundance: few; j_gene: TRBJ1-1; d_gene: -; CDR3nt: TGTGCCAGCAGCCAAGAGGAGGGGACGAACACTGAAGCTTTCTTT; CDR3aa: CASSQEEGTNTEAFF
v_gene: TRBV5-1; abundance: -; j_gene: TRBJ1-4; d_gene: TRBD1; CDR3nt: TGCGCCAGCAGCTTGGGACAGGGGGGAGAAAAACTGTTTTTT; CDR3aa: CASSLGQGGEKLFF
v_gene: TRBV15; abundance: -; j_gene: TRBJ2-3; d_gene: -; CDR3nt: TGTGCCACCAGCAGAGTAAAGGGGTTTAACACAGATACGCAGTATTTT; CDR3aa: CATSRVKGFNTDTQYF
v_gene: TRBV6-4; abundance: -; j_gene: TRBJ1-2; d_gene: TRBD1; CDR3nt: TGTGCCAGCAGTGCTGAAGTAGGGACAGGGGGCCCGGGCTATGGCTACACCTTC; CDR3aa: CASSAEVGTGGPGYGYTF
v_gene: TRBV9; abundance: -; j_gene: TRBJ2-3; d_gene: -; CDR3nt: TGTGCCAGCAGCGTAGGGAGGGGCTCCGCAGATACGCAGTATTTT; CDR3aa: CASSVGRGSADTQYF
v_gene: TRBV29-1; abundance: once; j_gene: TRBJ2-6; d_gene: -; CDR3nt: TGCAGCGTTGGCGACAGCTCTGGGGCCAACGTCCTGACTTTC; CDR3aa: CSVGDSSGANVLTF
v_gene: TRBV7-2; abundance: -; j_gene: TRBJ2-5; d_gene: -; CDR3nt: TGTGCCAGCAGCTCAGTTTATCAAGAGACCCAGTACTTC; CDR3aa: CASSSVYQETQYF
v_gene: TRBV13; abundance: -; j_gene: TRBJ2-7; d_gene: -; CDR3nt: TGTGCCAGCAGCTTAGGCAGGGGGGCAGGGGACGAGCAGTACTTC; CDR3aa: CASSLGRGAGDEQYF
v_gene: TRBV30; abundance: -; j_gene: TRBJ1-1; d_gene: -; CDR3nt: TGTGCCTGGACGGCTAACCTCGGGGAAGCTTTCTTT; CDR3aa: CAWTANLGEAFF
v_gene: TRBV5-1; abundance: -; j_gene: TRBJ2-2; d_gene: TRBD1; CDR3nt: TGCGCCAGCAGTCCCGGGACAGGGTTCTCTGGGGAGCTGTTTTTT; CDR3aa: CASSPGTGFSGELFF
v_gene: TRBV19; abundance: few; j_gene: TRBJ1-5; d_gene: -; CDR3nt: TGTGCCAGTAGTATTGCTAACAGGTACCAGCCCCAGCATTTT; CDR3aa: CASSIANRYQPQHF
v_gene: TRBV3-1/TRBV3-2; abundance: -; j_gene: TRBJ1-1; d_gene: TRBD1; CDR3nt: TGTGCCAGCAGCCAAGGACAGGGGGCGGCTGAAGCTTTCTTT; CDR3aa: CASSQGQGAAEAFF
v_gene: TRBV7-2; abundance: once; j_gene: TRBJ1-1; d_gene: -; CDR3nt: TGTGCCAGCAGCTTGTCACGGTTCCACGCTTTCTTT; CDR3aa: CASSLSRFHAFF
v_gene: TRBV10-3; abundance: -; j_gene: TRBJ1-5; d_gene: -; CDR3nt: TGTGCCATCAGTGATCAGGGTGTCCAGCCCCAGCATTTT; CDR3aa: CAISDQGVQPQHF
v_gene: TRBV7-2; abundance: -; j_gene: TRBJ1-2; d_gene: -; CDR3nt: TGTGCCAGCAGCGTGGGGGGAGGTAGTCGGGGCTACACCTTC; CDR3aa: CASSVGGGSRGYTF
v_gene: TRBV10-3; abundance: -; j_gene: TRBJ1-1; d_gene: -; CDR3nt: TGTGCCATCAGTGAGATACGGACGGGACTTCGGGGAGCTTTCTTT; CDR3aa: CAISEIRTGLRGAFF